The 9 T cell receptor beta chains given below trace back to one sample, sequenced in a study of radiotherapy plus CTLA-4 blockade in lung cancer. Sequencing used immunoSEQ multiplex PCR; TCRdb keeps in-frame clones, though not all of them. Of roughly 68,000 clones listed, approximately 80% are singletons. Sequences were derived from peripheral blood, sampled from a patient treated with radiotherapy plus ipilimumab. Receptor source: a human donor with non-small cell lung cancer who had a complete response to radiotherapy plus ipilimumab.

CDR3 in DNA: TGTGCCAGCAGTTTATGGGTGTCTACCTACGAGCAGTACTTC. Its protein product is CASSLWVSTYEQYF. This chain uses TRBV6-6 with TRBJ2-7; D ambiguous. The germline V gene encodes CDR1 MNHNY and CDR2 SVGAGI (reference sequence). This CDR3 has 14 residues. V was pared by 4 bases and J by 2 bases, with 12 bases between.

This clone was seen just once. The chain joins TRBV15 to TRBJ1-2; possibly TRBD1 for D (6 bases). V was clipped by 5 bases and J by 1 base, with 11 bases between them. CDR1 is LNHNV, CDR2 YYDKDF, per germline (reference sequence). This CDR3 has 14 residues. CDR3 loop: CATSDRFFNYGYTF. CDR3 in DNA: TGTGCCACCAGCGACAGGTTCTTTAACTATGGCTACACCTTC.

The genes are TRBV7-2 and TRBJ1-2; D uncertain. The CDR3 spans 13 residues. Trimming shortened V by 5 bases and J by 7 bases, and 14 bases separated the two germline ends. CDR1 is SGHTA, CDR2 FQGNSA, per germline. This CDR3 is CASSLRGVGGYTF. CDR3 DNA: TGTGCCAGCAGCCTGCGTGGGGTGGGTGGCTACACCTTC.

This clone was observed a few times. The V gene is TRBV4-1, the J gene TRBJ2-3; D might be TRBD1 (6 bases). The V and J ends lost 0 bases and 3 bases respectively, with 10 bases between them. The CDR3 has 15 residues. Germline loops: CDR1 MGHRA, CDR2 YSYEKL. CDR3 coding DNA: TGCGCCAGCAGCCAAGACTACAGGGCAACAGATACGCAGTATTTT. Its protein product is CASSQDYRATDTQYF.

This clone is medium-sized in the sample. The rearrangement links TRBV5-1 to TRBJ2-2; TRBD1 matches 8 bases. Germline CDR1 is SGHRS and CDR2 is YFSETQ. With V trimmed by 3 bases and J by 2 bases, 6 bases remained unmatched. The CDR3 covers 16 residues. The CDR3 nucleotides read TGCGCCAGCAGCTGGACAGGGTCTCTTAACACCGGGGAGCTGTTTTTT. Its translation is CASSWTGSLNTGELFF. The variable domain in full, with the rest retrieved from reference TRBV5-1 and TRBJ2-2, is KAGVTQTPRYLIKTRGQQVTLSCSPISGHRSVSWYQQTPGQGLQFLFEYFSETQRNKGNFPGRFSGRQFSNSRSEMNVSTLELGDSALYLCASSWTGSLNTGELFFGEGSRLTVL.

The chain recombines TRBV18 with TRBJ2-1, with D perhaps assigned TRBD1 or TRBD2 (5 bases each). Germline CDR1 KGHSH, CDR2 LQKENI. The CDR3 extends over 15 amino acids. V dropped 1 base and J dropped 7 bases, with 14 bases sitting between them. CDR3: CASSPLGPPGNEQFF. The CDR3 bases are TGTGCCAGCTCACCACTGGGGCCCCCGGGGAATGAGCAGTTCTTC.

The CDR3 DNA sequence: TGCGCCAGCAGCCAAGAACATCACAGGGCAGGGAATCAGCCCCAGCATTTT. Amino acid sequence: CASSQEHHRAGNQPQHF. The V and J genes are TRBV4-1 and TRBJ1-5; D perhaps matches TRBD1 (6 bases). CDR1 is MGHRA and CDR2 is YSYEKL in the germline V gene. V lost 0 bases to trimming and J lost 4 bases, with 16 bases between them. The CDR3 loop spans 17 amino acids.

This clone was seen a handful of times. The genes are TRBV2 and TRBJ2-1; tentative D call: TRBD2 (7 bases). The germline gives CDR1 SNHLY, CDR2 FYNNEI. The length of the CDR3 is 15 residues. V lost 7 bases, J lost 4 bases, and 17 bases lay in between. The CDR3 loop reads CASKGDGTIYNEQFF. DNA for the CDR3: TGTGCCAGCAAGGGGGACGGGACTATTTACAATGAGCAGTTCTTC.

In this sample, this clone turned up once. This chain links TRBV7-9 with TRBJ1-6, with 7 bases that match TRBD1. There are 17 residues in the CDR3. Germline CDR1 SEHNR, CDR2 FQNEAQ (reference sequence). Trimming at V came to 4 bases and at J to 0 bases, leaving 6 bases not matched to a gene. This CDR3 is CASSSMTGPSYNSPLHF. The CDR3 coding sequence is TGTGCCAGCAGCTCAATGACAGGGCCCTCCTATAATTCACCCCTCCACTTT.